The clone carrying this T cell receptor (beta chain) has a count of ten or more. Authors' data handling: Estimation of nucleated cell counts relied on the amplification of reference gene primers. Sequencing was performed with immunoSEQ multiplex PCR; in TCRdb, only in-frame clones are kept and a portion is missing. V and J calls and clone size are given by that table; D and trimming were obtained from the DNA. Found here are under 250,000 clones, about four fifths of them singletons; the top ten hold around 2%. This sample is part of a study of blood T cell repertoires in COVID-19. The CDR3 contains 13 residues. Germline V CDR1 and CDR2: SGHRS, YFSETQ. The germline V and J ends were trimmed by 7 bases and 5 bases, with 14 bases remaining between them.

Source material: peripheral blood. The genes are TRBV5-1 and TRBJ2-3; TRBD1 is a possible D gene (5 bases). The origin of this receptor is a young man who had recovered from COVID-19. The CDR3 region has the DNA TGCGCCAGCTCAGGGCTTCCCAGAGATACGCAGTATTTT. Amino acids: CASSGLPRDTQYF. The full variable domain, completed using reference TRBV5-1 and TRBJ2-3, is KAGVTQTPRYLIKTRGQQVTLSCSPISGHRSVSWYQQTPGQGLQFLFEYFSETQRNKGNFPGRFSGRQFSNSRSEMNVSTLELGDSALYLCASSGLPRDTQYFGPGTRLTVL.